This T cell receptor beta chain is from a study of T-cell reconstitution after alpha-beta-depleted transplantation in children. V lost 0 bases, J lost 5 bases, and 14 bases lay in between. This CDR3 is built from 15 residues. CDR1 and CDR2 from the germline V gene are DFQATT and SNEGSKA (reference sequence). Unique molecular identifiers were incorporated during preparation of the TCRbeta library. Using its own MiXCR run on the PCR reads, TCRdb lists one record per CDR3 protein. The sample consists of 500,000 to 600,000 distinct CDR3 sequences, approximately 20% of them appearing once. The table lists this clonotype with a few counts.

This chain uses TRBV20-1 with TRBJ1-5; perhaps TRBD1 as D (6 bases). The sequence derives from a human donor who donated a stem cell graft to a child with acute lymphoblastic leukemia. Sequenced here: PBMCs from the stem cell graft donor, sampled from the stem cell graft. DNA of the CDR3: TGCAGTGCTAGAGATCCCGACAGGCCTTATCAGCCCCAGCATTTT. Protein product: CSARDPDRPYQPQHF.